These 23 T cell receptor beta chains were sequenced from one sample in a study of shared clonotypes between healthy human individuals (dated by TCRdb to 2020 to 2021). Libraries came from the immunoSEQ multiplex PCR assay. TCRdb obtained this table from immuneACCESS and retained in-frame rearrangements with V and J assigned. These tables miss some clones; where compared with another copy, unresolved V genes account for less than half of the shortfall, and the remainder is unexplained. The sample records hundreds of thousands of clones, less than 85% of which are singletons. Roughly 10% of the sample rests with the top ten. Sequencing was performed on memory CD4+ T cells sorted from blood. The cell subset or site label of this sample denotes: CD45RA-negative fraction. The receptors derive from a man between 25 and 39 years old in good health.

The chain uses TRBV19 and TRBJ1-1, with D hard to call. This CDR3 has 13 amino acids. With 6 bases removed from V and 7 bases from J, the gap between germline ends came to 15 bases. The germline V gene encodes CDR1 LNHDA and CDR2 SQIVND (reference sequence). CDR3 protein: CASRRSGLYEAFF. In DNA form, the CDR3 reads TGTGCCAGTAGACGGTCCGGGCTGTATGAAGCTTTCTTT. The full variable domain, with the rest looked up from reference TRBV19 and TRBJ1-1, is DGGITQSPKYLFRKEGQNVTLSCEQNLNHDAMYWYRQDPGQGLRLIYYSQIVNDFQKGDIAEGYSVSREKKESFPLTVTSAQKNPTAFYLCASRRSGLYEAFFGQGTRLTVV.

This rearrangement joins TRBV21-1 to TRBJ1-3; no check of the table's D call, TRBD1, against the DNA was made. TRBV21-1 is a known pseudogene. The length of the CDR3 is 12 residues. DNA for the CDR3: TGTGCCAGCCCAAATCAAAGAAACACCATATATTTT. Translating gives CASPNQRNTIYF.

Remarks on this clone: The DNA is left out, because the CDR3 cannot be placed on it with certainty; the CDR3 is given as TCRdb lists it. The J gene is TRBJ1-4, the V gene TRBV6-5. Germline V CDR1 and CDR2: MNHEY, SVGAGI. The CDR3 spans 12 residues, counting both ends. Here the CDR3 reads CASRHFGEKLFF.

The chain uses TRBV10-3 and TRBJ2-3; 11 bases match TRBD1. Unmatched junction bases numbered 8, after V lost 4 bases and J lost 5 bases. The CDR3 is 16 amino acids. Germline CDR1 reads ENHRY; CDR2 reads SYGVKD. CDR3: CAISGTDRGLRDTQYF. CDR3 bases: TGTGCCATCAGTGGTACGGACAGGGGGCTTAGAGATACGCAGTATTTT.

The CDR3 here is CASSLSGQPQHF. The CDR3 DNA is TGTGCCAGCAGTTTAAGCGGTCAGCCCCAGCATTTT. The rearrangement uses TRBV28 and TRBJ1-5; no firm D call. The CDR3 totals 12 residues. Trimming cost V 2 bases and J 6 bases, with 5 bases left between them. Germline CDR1 MDHEN, CDR2 SYDVKM.

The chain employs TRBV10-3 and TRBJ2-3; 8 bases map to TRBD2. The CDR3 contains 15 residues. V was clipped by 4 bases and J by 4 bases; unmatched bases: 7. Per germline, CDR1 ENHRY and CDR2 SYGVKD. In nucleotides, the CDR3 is TGTGCCATCAGTGTGGGGGCGGGAGGCGCAGATACGCAGTATTTT. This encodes CAISVGAGGADTQYF.

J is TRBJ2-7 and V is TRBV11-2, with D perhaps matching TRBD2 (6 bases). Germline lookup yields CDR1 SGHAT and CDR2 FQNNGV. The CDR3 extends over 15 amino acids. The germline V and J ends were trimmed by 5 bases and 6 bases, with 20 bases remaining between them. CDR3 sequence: CASSPGASVSLEQYF. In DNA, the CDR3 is TGTGCCAGCAGCCCCGGTGCTAGCGTCTCTCTCGAGCAGTACTTC.

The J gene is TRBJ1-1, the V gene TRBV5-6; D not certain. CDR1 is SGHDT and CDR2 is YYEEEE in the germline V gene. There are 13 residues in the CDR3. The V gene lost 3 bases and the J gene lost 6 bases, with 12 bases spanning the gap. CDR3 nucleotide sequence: TGTGCCAGCAGCTCTCTCTGGGCGGCTGAAGCTTTCTTT. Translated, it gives CASSSLWAAEAFF. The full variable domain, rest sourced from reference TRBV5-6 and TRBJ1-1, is DAGVTQSPTHLIKTRGQQVTLRCSPKSGHDTVSWYQQALGQGPQFIFQYYEEEERQRGNFPDRFSGHQFPNYSSELNVNALLLGDSALYLCASSSLWAAEAFFGQGTRLTVV.

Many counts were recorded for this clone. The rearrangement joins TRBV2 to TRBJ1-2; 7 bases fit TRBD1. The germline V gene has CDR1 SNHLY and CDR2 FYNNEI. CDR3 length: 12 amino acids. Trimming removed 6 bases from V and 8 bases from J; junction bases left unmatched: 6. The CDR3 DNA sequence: TGTGCCAGCAGGGCTACAGGGGTCGGCTACACCTTC. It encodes CASRATGVGYTF.

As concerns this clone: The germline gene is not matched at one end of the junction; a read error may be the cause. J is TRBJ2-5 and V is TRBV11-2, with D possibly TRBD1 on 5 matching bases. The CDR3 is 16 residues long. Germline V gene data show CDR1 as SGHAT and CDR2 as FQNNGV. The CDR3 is CASSLDRDRDQETQYF. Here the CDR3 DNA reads TGTGCCAGCAGCCTAGATCGTGACAGAGATCAAGAGACCCAGTACTTC.

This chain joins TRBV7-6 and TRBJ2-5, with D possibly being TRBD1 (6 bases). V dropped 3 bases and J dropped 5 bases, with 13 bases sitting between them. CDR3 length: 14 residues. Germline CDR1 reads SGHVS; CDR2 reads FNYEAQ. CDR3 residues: CASSFVGGLETQYF. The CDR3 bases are TGTGCCAGCAGCTTTGTTGGGGGCTTGGAGACCCAGTACTTC.

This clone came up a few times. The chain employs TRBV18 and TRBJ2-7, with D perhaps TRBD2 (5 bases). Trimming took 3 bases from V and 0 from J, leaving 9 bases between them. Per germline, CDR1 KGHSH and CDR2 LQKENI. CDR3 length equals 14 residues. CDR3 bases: TGTGCCAGCTCACCGGCCGGGAACTCCTACGAGCAGTACTTC. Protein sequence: CASSPAGNSYEQYF.

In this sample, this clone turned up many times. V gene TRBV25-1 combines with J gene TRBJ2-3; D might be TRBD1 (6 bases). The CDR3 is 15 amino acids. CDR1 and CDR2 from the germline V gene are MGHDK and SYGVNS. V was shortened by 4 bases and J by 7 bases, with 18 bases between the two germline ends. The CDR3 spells CASSGGRDTKNTQYF. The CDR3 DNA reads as TGTGCCAGCAGTGGGGGCCGGGACACCAAAAATACGCAGTATTTT.

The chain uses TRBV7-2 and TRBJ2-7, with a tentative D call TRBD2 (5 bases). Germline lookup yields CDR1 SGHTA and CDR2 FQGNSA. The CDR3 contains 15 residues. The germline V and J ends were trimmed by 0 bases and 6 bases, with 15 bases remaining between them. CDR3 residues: CASSLAKAGAGEQYF. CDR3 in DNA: TGTGCCAGCAGCTTAGCGAAGGCGGGCGCGGGCGAGCAGTACTTC. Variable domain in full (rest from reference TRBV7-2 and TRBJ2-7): GAGVSQSPSNKVTEKGKDVELRCDPISGHTALYWYRQSLGQGLEFLIYFQGNSAPDKSGLPSDRFSAERTGGSVSTLTIQRTQQEDSAVYLCASSLAKAGAGEQYFGPGTRLTVT.

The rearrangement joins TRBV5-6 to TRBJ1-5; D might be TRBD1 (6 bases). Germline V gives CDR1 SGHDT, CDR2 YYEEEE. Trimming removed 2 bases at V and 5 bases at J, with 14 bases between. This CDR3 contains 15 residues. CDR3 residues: CASSLSPGADQPQHF. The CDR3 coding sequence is TGTGCCAGCAGCTTATCCCCAGGGGCAGATCAGCCCCAGCATTTT.

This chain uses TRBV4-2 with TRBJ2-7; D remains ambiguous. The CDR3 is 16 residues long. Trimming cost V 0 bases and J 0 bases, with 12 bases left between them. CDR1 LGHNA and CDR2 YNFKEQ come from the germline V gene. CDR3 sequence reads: CASSQDLTGSSYEQYF. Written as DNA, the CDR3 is TGTGCCAGCAGCCAAGATCTCACGGGTAGCTCCTACGAGCAGTACTTC.

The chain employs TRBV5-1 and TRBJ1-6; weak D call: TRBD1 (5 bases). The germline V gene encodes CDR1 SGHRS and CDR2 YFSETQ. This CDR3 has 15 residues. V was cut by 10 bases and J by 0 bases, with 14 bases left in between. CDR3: CACKQESSYNSPLHF. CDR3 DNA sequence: TGCGCCTGCAAACAGGAGAGCTCCTATAATTCACCCCTCCACTTT.

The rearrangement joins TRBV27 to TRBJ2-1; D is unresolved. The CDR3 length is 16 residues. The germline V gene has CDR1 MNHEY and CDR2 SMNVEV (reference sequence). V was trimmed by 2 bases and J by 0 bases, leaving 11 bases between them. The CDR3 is CASSLEKSSSYNEQFF. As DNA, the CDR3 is TGTGCCAGCAGTTTAGAGAAGAGCAGCTCCTACAATGAGCAGTTCTTC.

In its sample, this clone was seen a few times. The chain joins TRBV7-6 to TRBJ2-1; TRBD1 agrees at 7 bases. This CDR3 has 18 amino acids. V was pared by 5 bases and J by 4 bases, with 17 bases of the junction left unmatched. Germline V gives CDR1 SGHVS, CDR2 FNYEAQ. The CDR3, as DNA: TGTGCCAGCAGCAACGGTCAGGGGGACGGACGAATGTACAATGAGCAGTTCTTC. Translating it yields CASSNGQGDGRMYNEQFF. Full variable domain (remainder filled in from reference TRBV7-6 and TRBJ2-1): GAGVSQSPRYKVTKRGQDVALRCDPISGHVSLYWYRQALGQGPEFLTYFNYEAQQDKSGLPNDRFSAERPEGSISTLTIQRTEQRDSAMYRCASSNGQGDGRMYNEQFFGPGTRLTVL.

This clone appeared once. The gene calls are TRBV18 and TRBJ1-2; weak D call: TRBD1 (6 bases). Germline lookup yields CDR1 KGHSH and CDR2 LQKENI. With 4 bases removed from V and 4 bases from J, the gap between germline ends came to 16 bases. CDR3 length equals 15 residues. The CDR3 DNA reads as TGTGCCAGCTCACTCGCACGGGACACGCTCTATGGCTACACCTTC. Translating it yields CASSLARDTLYGYTF.

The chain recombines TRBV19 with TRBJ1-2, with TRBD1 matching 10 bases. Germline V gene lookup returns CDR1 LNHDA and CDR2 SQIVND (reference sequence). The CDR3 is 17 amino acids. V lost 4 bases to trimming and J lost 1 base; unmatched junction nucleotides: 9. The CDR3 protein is CASSNPTGGDYNYGYTF. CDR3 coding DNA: TGTGCCAGTAGTAACCCGACAGGGGGCGATTATAACTATGGCTACACCTTC.

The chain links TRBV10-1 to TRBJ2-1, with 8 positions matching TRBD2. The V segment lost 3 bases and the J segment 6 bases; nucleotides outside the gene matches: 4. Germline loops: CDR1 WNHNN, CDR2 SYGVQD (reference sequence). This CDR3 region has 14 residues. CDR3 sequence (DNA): TGCGCCAGCAGTGACCTCACTAGCGGCAATGAGCAGTTCTTC. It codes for CASSDLTSGNEQFF.

The CDR3 DNA is TGTGCCAGCAGCCTGATCGTCTGGCCCCAGCATTTT. Translated, it gives CASSLIVWPQHF. The chain combines TRBV2 with TRBJ1-5; the D is unclear. This CDR3 has 12 residues. The V gene's germline CDR1 is SNHLY and CDR2 FYNNEI. Trimming cost V 6 bases and J 9 bases, with 12 bases left between them.